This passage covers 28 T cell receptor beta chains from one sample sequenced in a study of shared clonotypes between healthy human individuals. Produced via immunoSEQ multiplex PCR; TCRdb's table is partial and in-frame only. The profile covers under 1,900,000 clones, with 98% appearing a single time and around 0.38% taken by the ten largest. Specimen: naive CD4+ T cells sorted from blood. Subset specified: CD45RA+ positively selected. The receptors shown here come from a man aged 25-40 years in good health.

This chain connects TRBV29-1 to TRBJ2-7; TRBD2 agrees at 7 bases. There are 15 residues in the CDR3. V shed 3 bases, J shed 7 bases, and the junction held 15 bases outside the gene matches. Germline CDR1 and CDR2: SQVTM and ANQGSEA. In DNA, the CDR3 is TGCAGCGTTGATGGACGGGCTAGCGGTCCGAAAGAGCAGTACTTC. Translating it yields CSVDGRASGPKEQYF.

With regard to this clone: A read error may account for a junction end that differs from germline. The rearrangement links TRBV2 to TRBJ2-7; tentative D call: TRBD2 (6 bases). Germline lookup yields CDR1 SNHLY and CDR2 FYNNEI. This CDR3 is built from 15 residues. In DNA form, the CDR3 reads TGTGCCACCAGTAGGGAGTCCCCCGGGGGAGACGAGCAGTACTTC. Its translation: CATSRESPGGDEQYF.

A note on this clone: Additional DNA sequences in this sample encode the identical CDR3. CDR3 sequence reads: CASSLGPLGEQYF. CDR3 DNA sequence: TGTGCCAGCAGCTTGGGCCCCTTGGGCGAGCAGTACTTC. The V gene is TRBV11-3, the J gene TRBJ2-7; no reliable D call. V lost 3 bases to trimming and J lost 6 bases, with 12 bases between them. Germline CDR1 is SGHNT and CDR2 is YENEEA. The CDR3 spans 13 residues.

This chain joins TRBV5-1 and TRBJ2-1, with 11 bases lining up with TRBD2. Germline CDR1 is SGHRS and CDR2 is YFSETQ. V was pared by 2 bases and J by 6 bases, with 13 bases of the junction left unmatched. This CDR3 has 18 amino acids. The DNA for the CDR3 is TGCGCCAGCAGCTTACAAGTGGCACTAGCGGGAGTGCGCAATGAGCAGTTCTTC. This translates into CASSLQVALAGVRNEQFF.

This chain's CDR3 is CATSGGLAGKTGELFF. The CDR3 region has the DNA TGTGCCACCAGCGGGGGACTAGCGGGAAAAACCGGGGAGCTGTTTTTT. The chain employs TRBV15 and TRBJ2-2, with 13 bases identical to TRBD2. The CDR3 length is 16 residues. Trimming cost V 5 bases and J 5 bases; bases outside gene matches: 5. The germline V gene encodes CDR1 LNHNV and CDR2 YYDKDF (reference sequence).

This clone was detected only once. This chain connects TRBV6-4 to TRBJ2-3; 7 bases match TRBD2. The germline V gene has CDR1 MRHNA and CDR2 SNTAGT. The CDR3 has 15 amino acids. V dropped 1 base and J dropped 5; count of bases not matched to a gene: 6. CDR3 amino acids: CASSDYGREKDTQYF. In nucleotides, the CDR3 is TGTGCCAGCAGTGACTACGGGCGGGAGAAAGATACGCAGTATTTT.

The CDR3 coding sequence is TGTGCCAGCAGTCCCTTCCAGAGGCTGCTCTCTGGAAACACCATATATTTT. This codes for CASSPFQRLLSGNTIYF. V and J are TRBV11-2 and TRBJ1-3; D is uncertain. The CDR3 contains 17 residues. Germline V gives CDR1 SGHAT, CDR2 FQNNGV. V was clipped by 6 bases and J by 0 bases, with 18 bases between them.

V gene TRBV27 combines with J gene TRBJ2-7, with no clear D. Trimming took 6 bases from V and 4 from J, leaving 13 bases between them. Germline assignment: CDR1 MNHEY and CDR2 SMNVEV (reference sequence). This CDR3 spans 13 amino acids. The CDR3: CASRSFPTYEQYF. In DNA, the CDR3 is TGTGCCAGCAGATCGTTTCCCACTTACGAGCAGTACTTC.

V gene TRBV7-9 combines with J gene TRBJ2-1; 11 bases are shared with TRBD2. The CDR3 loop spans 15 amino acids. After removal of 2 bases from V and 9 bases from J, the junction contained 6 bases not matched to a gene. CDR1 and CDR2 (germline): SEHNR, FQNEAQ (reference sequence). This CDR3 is CASSLRVAGGSEQFF. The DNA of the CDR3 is TGTGCCAGCAGCTTAAGGGTAGCGGGAGGGAGTGAGCAGTTCTTC.

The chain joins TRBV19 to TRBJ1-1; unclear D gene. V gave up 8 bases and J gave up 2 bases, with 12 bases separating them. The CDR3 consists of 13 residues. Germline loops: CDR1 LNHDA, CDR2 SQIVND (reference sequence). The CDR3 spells CASARSPNTEAFF. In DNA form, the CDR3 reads TGTGCCAGTGCACGCTCCCCCAACACTGAAGCTTTCTTT.

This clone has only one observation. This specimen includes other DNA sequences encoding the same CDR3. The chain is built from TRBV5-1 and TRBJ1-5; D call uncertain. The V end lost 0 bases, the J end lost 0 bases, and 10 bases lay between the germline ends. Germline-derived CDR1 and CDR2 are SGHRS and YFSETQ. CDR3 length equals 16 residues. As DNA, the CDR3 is TGCGCCAGCAGCTTGGGTGATTCATATAGCAATCAGCCCCAGCATTTT. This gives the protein CASSLGDSYSNQPQHF.

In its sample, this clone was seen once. The CDR3 loop reads CASSSLWYNEQFF. The CDR3 coding sequence is TGTGCCAGCAGCTCCTTATGGTACAATGAGCAGTTCTTC. The rearrangement uses TRBV7-2 and TRBJ2-1; no clear D gene. This CDR3 has 13 amino acids. Germline V CDR1 and CDR2: SGHTA, FQGNSA. Trimming removed 4 bases at V and 4 bases at J, with 8 bases between.

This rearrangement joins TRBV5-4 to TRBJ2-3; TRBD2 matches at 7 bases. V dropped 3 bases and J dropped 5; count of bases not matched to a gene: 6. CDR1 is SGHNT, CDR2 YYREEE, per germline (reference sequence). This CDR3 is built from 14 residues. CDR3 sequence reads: CASSWRAGRDTQYF. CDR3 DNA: TGTGCCAGCAGCTGGCGAGCGGGAAGAGATACGCAGTATTTT.

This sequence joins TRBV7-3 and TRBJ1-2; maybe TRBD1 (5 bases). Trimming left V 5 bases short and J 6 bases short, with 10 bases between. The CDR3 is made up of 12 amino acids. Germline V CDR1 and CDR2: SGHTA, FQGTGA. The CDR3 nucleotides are TGTGCCAGCAGCCCAACAGGAGATGGCTACACCTTC. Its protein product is CASSPTGDGYTF.

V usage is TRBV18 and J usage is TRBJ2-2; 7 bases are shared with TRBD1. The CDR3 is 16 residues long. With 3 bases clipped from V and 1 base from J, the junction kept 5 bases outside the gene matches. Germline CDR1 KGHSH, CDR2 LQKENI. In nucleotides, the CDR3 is TGTGCCAGCTCACCTAGGGACAGAGTGAACACCGGGGAGCTGTTTTTT. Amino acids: CASSPRDRVNTGELFF.

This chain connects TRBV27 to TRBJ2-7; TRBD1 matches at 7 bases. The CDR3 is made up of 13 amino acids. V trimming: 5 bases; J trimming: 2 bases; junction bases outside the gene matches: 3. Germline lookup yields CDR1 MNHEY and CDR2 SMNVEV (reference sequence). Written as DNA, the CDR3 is TGTGCCAGCAGTCATCAGGGGGCCTACGAGCAGTACTTC. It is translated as CASSHQGAYEQYF.

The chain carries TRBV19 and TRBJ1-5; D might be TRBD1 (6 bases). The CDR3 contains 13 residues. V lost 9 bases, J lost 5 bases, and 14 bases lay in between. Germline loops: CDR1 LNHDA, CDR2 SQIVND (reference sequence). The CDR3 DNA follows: TGTGCCAGCGGACGGGGGGCTGATCAGCCCCAGCATTTT. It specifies CASGRGADQPQHF. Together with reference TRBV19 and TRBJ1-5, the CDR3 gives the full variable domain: DGGITQSPKYLFRKEGQNVTLSCEQNLNHDAMYWYRQDPGQGLRLIYYSQIVNDFQKGDIAEGYSVSREKKESFPLTVTSAQKNPTAFYLCASGRGADQPQHFGDGTRLSIL.

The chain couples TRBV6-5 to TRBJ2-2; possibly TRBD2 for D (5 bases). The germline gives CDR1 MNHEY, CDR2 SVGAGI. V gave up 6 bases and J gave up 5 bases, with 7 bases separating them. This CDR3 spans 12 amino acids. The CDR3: CASSGDTGELFF. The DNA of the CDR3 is TGTGCCAGCAGCGGGGATACCGGGGAGCTGTTTTTT.

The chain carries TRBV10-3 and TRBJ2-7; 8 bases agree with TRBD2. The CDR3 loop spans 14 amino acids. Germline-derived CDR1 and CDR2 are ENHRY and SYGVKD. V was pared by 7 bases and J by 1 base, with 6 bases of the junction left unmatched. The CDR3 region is CAIKAGDLSYEQYF. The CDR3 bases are TGTGCCATCAAAGCGGGAGATCTTTCCTACGAGCAGTACTTC.

CDR3 in amino acids: CASSSTGRSYNEQFF. The CDR3 region has the DNA TGTGCCAGCAGTTCTACAGGGAGGTCTTACAATGAGCAGTTCTTC. The chain combines TRBV9 with TRBJ2-1, with D perhaps given as TRBD1 or TRBD2 (6 bases each). The CDR3 loop spans 15 amino acids. The V gene lost 5 bases and the J gene lost 4 bases, with 16 bases spanning the gap. Germline lookup yields CDR1 SGDLS and CDR2 YYNGEE.

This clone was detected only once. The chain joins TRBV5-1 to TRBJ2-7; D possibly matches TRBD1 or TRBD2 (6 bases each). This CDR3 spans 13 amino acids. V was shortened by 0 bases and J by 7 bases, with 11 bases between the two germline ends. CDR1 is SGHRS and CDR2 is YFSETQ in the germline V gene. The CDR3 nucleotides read TGCGCCAGCAGCTTGGCCCCGGGGGCGGAGCAGTACTTC. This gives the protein CASSLAPGAEQYF.

The chain's CDR3 is CASSFKTGTLEQYF. The CDR3 DNA follows: TGTGCCAGCAGTTTTAAGACAGGGACCCTCGAGCAGTACTTC. The rearrangement links TRBV6-6 to TRBJ2-7, with 7 bases identical to TRBD1. CDR1 MNHNY and CDR2 SVGAGI come from the germline V gene (reference sequence). The CDR3 totals 14 residues. V lost 4 bases, J lost 6 bases, and 9 bases stayed unmatched.

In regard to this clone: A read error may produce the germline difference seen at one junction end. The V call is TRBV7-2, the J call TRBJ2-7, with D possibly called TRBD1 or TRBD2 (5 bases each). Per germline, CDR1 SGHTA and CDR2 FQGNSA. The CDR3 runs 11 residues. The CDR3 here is CASSSPRELNF. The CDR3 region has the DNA TGTGCCAGCAGCTCGCCCAGGGAGTTGAACTTC.

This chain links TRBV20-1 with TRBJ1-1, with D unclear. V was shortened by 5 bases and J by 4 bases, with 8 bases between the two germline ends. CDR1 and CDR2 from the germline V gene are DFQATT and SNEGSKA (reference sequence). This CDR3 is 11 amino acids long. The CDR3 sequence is CSAVTATEAFF. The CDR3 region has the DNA TGCAGTGCTGTTACAGCCACTGAAGCTTTCTTT.

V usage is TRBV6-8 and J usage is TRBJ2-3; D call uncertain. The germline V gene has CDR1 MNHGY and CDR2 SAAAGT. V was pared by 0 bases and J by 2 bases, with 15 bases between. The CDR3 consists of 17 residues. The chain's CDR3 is CASSYSREIGITDTQYF. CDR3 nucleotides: TGTGCCAGCAGTTACTCGAGAGAGATTGGGATCACAGATACGCAGTATTTT.

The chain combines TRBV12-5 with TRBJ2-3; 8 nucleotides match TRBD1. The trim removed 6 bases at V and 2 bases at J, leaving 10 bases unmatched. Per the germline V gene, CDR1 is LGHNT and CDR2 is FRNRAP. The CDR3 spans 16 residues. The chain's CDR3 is CASGLFRGRDTDTQYF. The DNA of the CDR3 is TGTGCTAGTGGCCTATTCAGGGGGCGGGACACAGATACGCAGTATTTT.

In DNA form, the CDR3 reads TGTGCCAGCAGCTTAATCGGGACGATAATTACCGGGGAGCTGTTTTTT. Its translation: CASSLIGTIITGELFF. V and J are TRBV7-8 and TRBJ2-2, with D perhaps assigned TRBD1 or TRBD2 (5 bases each). Deletions cut 2 bases from V and 5 bases from J, with 15 bases between. This CDR3 region has 16 residues. Germline V gene lookup returns CDR1 SGHVS and CDR2 FQNEAQ.

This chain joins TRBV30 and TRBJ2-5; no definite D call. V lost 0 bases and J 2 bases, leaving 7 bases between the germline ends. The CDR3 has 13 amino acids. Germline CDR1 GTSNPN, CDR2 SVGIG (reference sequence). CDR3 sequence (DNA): TGTGCCTGGAGTGTACTGCAGCAAGAGACCCAGTACTTC. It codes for CAWSVLQQETQYF. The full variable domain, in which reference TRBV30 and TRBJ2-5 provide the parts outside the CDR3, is SQTIHQWPATLVQPVGSPLSLECTVEGTSNPNLYWYRQAAGRGLQLLFYSVGIGQISSEVPQNLSASRPQDRQFILSSKKLLLSDSGFYLCAWSVLQQETQYFGPGTRLLVL.